This is a list of T cell receptor beta chains from one sample in a study of blood T cell repertoires in COVID-19. Clones were read by immunoSEQ multiplex PCR, and TCRdb kept only the in-frame ones, dropping some. The sample consists of some 76,000 clones, approximately 80% of them appearing once. Sequencing used peripheral blood. The receptors shown here come from a woman aged 55 to 70 with acute or convalescent COVID-19. The CDR3 runs from the conserved cysteine through the conserved F or W. D genes are given only for firm matches. Some rows have no size entry. The others give once, few or many, or a class for an expanded clone.

J gene,D gene,clone size,V gene,CDR3 protein,CDR3 DNA
TRBJ1-5,TRBD1,.,TRBV7-2,CASSPRGRQPQHF,TGTGCCAGCAGCCCGAGGGGGCGTCAGCCCCAGCATTTT
TRBJ2-3,TRBD2,once,TRBV27,CASSGTTGTDTQYF,TGTGCCAGCAGTGGGACTACCGGCACAGATACGCAGTATTTT
TRBJ2-2,.,once,TRBV29-1,CSVAASGGRGTGELFF,TGCAGCGTCGCAGCCAGTGGGGGCAGAGGCACCGGGGAGCTGTTTTTT
TRBJ2-5,TRBD2,.,TRBV11-2,CASSLVPASGGLLEETQYF,TGTGCCAGCAGCTTAGTCCCTGCTAGCGGGGGGCTCCTGGAAGAGACCCAGTACTTC
TRBJ1-4,.,few,TRBV27,CASSQQSFNEKLFF,TGTGCCAGCAGCCAACAGAGTTTTAATGAAAAACTGTTTTTT
TRBJ1-1,TRBD1,.,TRBV27,CASSIGTGMASNTEAFF,TGTGCCAGCAGCATTGGGACAGGGATGGCCTCGAACACTGAAGCTTTCTTT
TRBJ2-6,.,.,TRBV4-1,CASSLLDSGANVLTF,TGCGCCAGCAGCCTACTAGACTCTGGGGCCAACGTCCTGACTTTC
TRBJ1-1,TRBD1,.,TRBV29-1,CSVEIWTGHTEAFF,TGCAGCGTGGAGATCTGGACAGGGCACACTGAAGCTTTCTTT
TRBJ2-4,.,.,TRBV11-2,CASSTDAAAIRDF,TGTGCCAGCAGCACAGACGCTGCCGCTATCAGAGACTTC
TRBJ1-2,.,.,TRBV19,CASSSGTYYGYTF,TGTGCCAGTAGTAGCGGGACGTACTATGGCTACACCTTC
TRBJ1-2,TRBD1,few,TRBV5-4,CASSYRDRGANYGYTF,TGTGCCAGCAGCTACCGGGACAGGGGAGCTAACTATGGCTACACCTTC
TRBJ2-2,TRBD1,few,TRBV5-4,CASSPGQQNTGELFF,TGTGCCAGCAGCCCGGGACAGCAGAACACCGGGGAGCTGTTTTTT
TRBJ1-3,.,.,TRBV3-1/TRBV3-2,CASSQGQSSGNTIYF,TGTGCCAGCAGCCAAGGACAGAGCTCTGGAAACACCATATATTTT
TRBJ1-1,TRBD1,.,TRBV6-4,CASRDRGNSPSLEAFF,TGTGCCAGCAGGGACAGGGGAAATAGTCCCTCACTTGAAGCTTTCTTT
TRBJ1-2,TRBD1,.,TRBV7-3,CASSLTGSKGYTF,TGTGCCAGCAGCTTGACAGGGTCGAAAGGCTACACCTTC
TRBJ1-2,.,.,TRBV10-1,CASSEAQGLSSNYGYTF,TGCGCCAGCAGTGAAGCCCAGGGGCTCAGTTCTAACTATGGCTACACCTTC
TRBJ1-1,TRBD1,.,TRBV18,CASSSGGEGETEAFF,TGTGCCAGCTCGTCAGGGGGCGAGGGAGAAACTGAAGCTTTCTTT
TRBJ1-1,.,.,TRBV18,CASSPLSSDEAFF,TGTGCCAGCTCACCACTCAGTTCTGATGAAGCTTTCTTT
TRBJ2-4,.,.,TRBV15,CATSRSYEAKNIQYF,TGTGCCACCAGTCGGTCGTACGAAGCCAAAAACATTCAGTACTTC
TRBJ2-5,.,once,TRBV19,CASSKSNSVQETQYF,TGTGCCAGTAGTAAGTCTAATAGCGTCCAAGAGACCCAGTACTTC
TRBJ2-7,TRBD1,many,TRBV4-1,CASSPMAGTGYSPYEQYF,TGCGCCAGCAGCCCAATGGCCGGGACAGGGTACAGTCCCTACGAGCAGTACTTC
TRBJ2-5,.,.,TRBV29-1,CSVDTVRQETQYF,TGCAGCGTTGATACGGTCAGGCAAGAGACCCAGTACTTC
TRBJ2-3,TRBD2,.,TRBV6-1,CASSDPSGGRRDTQYF,TGTGCCAGCAGTGATCCTAGCGGGGGAAGGAGGGATACGCAGTATTTT
TRBJ1-1,TRBD1,.,TRBV19,CASSGTGVILRGTEAFF,TGTGCCAGTAGTGGGACAGGGGTGATATTGAGAGGCACTGAAGCTTTCTTT
TRBJ2-2,.,few,TRBV27,CASSPSTHFRTGELFF,TGTGCCAGCAGTCCCTCTACGCATTTTCGTACCGGGGAGCTGTTTTTT